Listed below are T cell receptor beta chains from one sample, sequenced in a study of cytomegalovirus exposure and HLA in healthy donors. Profiling relied on immunoSEQ multiplex PCR, and the TCRdb table lists in-frame clones only, not all of them. The sample includes about 170,000 clones, less than 85% of them seen just once. The sample comprised PBMCs. Source of these receptors: a boy aged 2 to 10 in good health and CMV-seronegative. The CDR3 runs from the conserved cysteine through the conserved F or W. The order of the fields is clone size, D gene, V gene, J gene, CDR3 DNA, CDR3 protein. A D gene is named only where the DNA matches it firmly. Expanded clones are given a class, and other clones once, few, many or no size at all.

abundance: .
d_gene: .
v_gene: TRBV19
j_gene: TRBJ1-5
CDR3nt: TGTGCCAGTAGTTACGATCATACAGGGATGGGAAATCAGCCCCAGCATTTT
CDR3aa: CASSYDHTGMGNQPQHF

abundance: .
d_gene: TRBD2
v_gene: TRBV5-1
j_gene: TRBJ2-2
CDR3nt: TGCGCCAGCAGCTGGATATTACTAGCGGGGGAGTACACCGGGGAGCTGTTTTTT
CDR3aa: CASSWILLAGEYTGELFF

abundance: .
d_gene: .
v_gene: TRBV30
j_gene: TRBJ2-6
CDR3nt: TGTGCCTGGGGCAGTCTTCTCTCTGGGGCCAACGTCCTGACTTTC
CDR3aa: CAWGSLLSGANVLTF

abundance: once
d_gene: .
v_gene: TRBV28
j_gene: TRBJ1-5
CDR3nt: TGTGCCAGCTCCCCCTCGGGGGATAGTCAGCCCCAGCATTTT
CDR3aa: CASSPSGDSQPQHF

abundance: .
d_gene: TRBD2
v_gene: TRBV19
j_gene: TRBJ2-1
CDR3nt: TGTGCCAGTAGTCTCGCAAAGACTAGCGGGCTTTACAATGAGCAGTTCTTC
CDR3aa: CASSLAKTSGLYNEQFF

abundance: .
d_gene: .
v_gene: TRBV27
j_gene: TRBJ2-1
CDR3nt: TGTGCCAGCAGTACGGGACATAAGCAGTTCTTC
CDR3aa: CASSTGHKQFF

abundance: .
d_gene: TRBD1
v_gene: TRBV6-6
j_gene: TRBJ1-6
CDR3nt: TGTGCCAGCACTGCCGGACAGGGGGCGCAGAATTCACCCCTCCACTTT
CDR3aa: CASTAGQGAQNSPLHF

abundance: .
d_gene: .
v_gene: TRBV6-5
j_gene: TRBJ1-1
CDR3nt: TGTGCCAGCAGAAGCCCCGGAGGGGTTGACACTGAAGCTTTCTTT
CDR3aa: CASRSPGGVDTEAFF

abundance: .
d_gene: TRBD1
v_gene: TRBV27
j_gene: TRBJ1-2
CDR3nt: TGTGCCAGCAGTTTGGCAGGGGGCAGTAACTATGGCTACACCTTC
CDR3aa: CASSLAGGSNYGYTF

abundance: .
d_gene: .
v_gene: TRBV30
j_gene: TRBJ2-3
CDR3nt: TGTGCCTGGAACGGTGGTACCAGCACAGATACGCAGTATTTT
CDR3aa: CAWNGGTSTDTQYF

abundance: .
d_gene: .
v_gene: TRBV25-1
j_gene: TRBJ1-1
CDR3nt: TGTGCCAGCAGCCGGACTGGCCGTGCTGAAGCTTTCTTT
CDR3aa: CASSRTGRAEAFF

abundance: .
d_gene: .
v_gene: TRBV7-9
j_gene: TRBJ1-1
CDR3nt: TGTGCCAGCAGCGAGGAGGGGAGGTGGGGGAGTCAGAACACTGAAGCTTTCTTT
CDR3aa: CASSEEGRWGSQNTEAFF

abundance: .
d_gene: TRBD1
v_gene: TRBV28
j_gene: TRBJ1-3
CDR3nt: TGTGCCAGCAGTTTAGGAGGGGGCATGAGAGGAAACACCATATATTTT
CDR3aa: CASSLGGGMRGNTIYF

abundance: .
d_gene: .
v_gene: TRBV11-2
j_gene: TRBJ2-5
CDR3nt: TGTGCCAGCAGCTTAGATCAGGGACTGGACCAAGAGACCCAGTACTTC
CDR3aa: CASSLDQGLDQETQYF

abundance: .
d_gene: .
v_gene: TRBV6-6
j_gene: TRBJ2-3
CDR3nt: TGTGCCAGCACTGGCACAGATACGCAGTATTTT
CDR3aa: CASTGTDTQYF

abundance: .
d_gene: .
v_gene: TRBV28
j_gene: TRBJ1-5
CDR3nt: TGTGCCAGCAGTTTACCAGGGGCGCAGAGAAAACAGCCCCAGCATTTT
CDR3aa: CASSLPGAQRKQPQHF

abundance: .
d_gene: TRBD1
v_gene: TRBV5-5
j_gene: TRBJ1-5
CDR3nt: TGTGCCAGCAGCTTGGAGGGGGCTCGAAATCAGCCCCAGCATTTT
CDR3aa: CASSLEGARNQPQHF

abundance: .
d_gene: TRBD1
v_gene: TRBV4-1
j_gene: TRBJ1-2
CDR3nt: TGCGCCAGCAGCCAAGCCGGACAGGGCAACTATGGCTACACCTTC
CDR3aa: CASSQAGQGNYGYTF

abundance: .
d_gene: .
v_gene: TRBV15
j_gene: TRBJ1-1
CDR3nt: TGTGCCACCAGCAGGGGGAGTACGGGAGTTAACACTGAAGCTTTCTTT
CDR3aa: CATSRGSTGVNTEAFF

abundance: .
d_gene: TRBD1
v_gene: TRBV5-4
j_gene: TRBJ1-2
CDR3nt: TGTGCCAGCAGCTTGGAGGTGACAGGGCTATCCTATGGCTACACCTTC
CDR3aa: CASSLEVTGLSYGYTF